The 27 T cell receptor beta chains reported below all come from one sample, sequenced in a study of T cell responses to AZD1222 COVID-19 vaccine. Libraries were prepared by immunoSEQ multiplex PCR; TCRdb keeps only in-frame clonotypes and omits some of them. The sample includes 140,000 to 150,000 clones, 75% to 85% of them seen just once. The sample here was peripheral blood, taken on day 0 of MenACWY control vaccination. Receptor source: an adult in good health.

J is TRBJ1-1 and V is TRBV2; 9 bases map to TRBD1. The CDR3 has 14 residues. After removal of 6 bases from V and 3 bases from J, the junction contained 5 bases not matched to a gene. CDR1 and CDR2 from the germline V gene are SNHLY and FYNNEI. The CDR3: CASRRDRAYTEAFF. The DNA for the CDR3 is TGTGCCAGCAGGAGGGACAGGGCATACACTGAAGCTTTCTTT.

V gene TRBV6-1 combines with J gene TRBJ1-2; 7 bases map to TRBD1. With 1 base clipped from V and 4 bases from J, the junction kept 3 bases outside the gene matches. Looked up from germline, CDR1 is MNHNS and CDR2 is SASEGT. The CDR3 runs 14 residues. The CDR3 is CASSEGQGGYGYTF. CDR3 nucleotides: TGTGCCAGCAGTGAAGGACAGGGCGGCTATGGCTACACCTTC.

This clone occurred once. The genes are TRBV7-3 and TRBJ2-2; no clear D gene. Germline CDR1 SGHTA, CDR2 FQGTGA. CDR3 length: 13 amino acids. V was shortened by 2 bases and J by 3 bases, with 4 bases between the two germline ends. Here the CDR3 reads CASSLQYTGELFF. Here the CDR3 DNA reads TGTGCCAGCAGCTTACAGTACACCGGGGAGCTGTTTTTT.

In this sample, this clone turned up once. The chain has TRBV5-1 and TRBJ1-3; D is uncertain. The ends were cut back, 1 base at V and 2 bases at J, with 7 bases in the middle. Germline-derived CDR1 and CDR2 are SGHRS and YFSETQ. The CDR3 totals 14 residues. The CDR3 loop is CASSLTGTGNTIYF. The CDR3 nucleotides are TGCGCCAGCAGCTTGACCGGGACTGGAAACACCATATATTTT.

The genes are TRBV5-6 and TRBJ1-1; no clear D. The CDR3 spans 12 residues. Germline lookup yields CDR1 SGHDT and CDR2 YYEEEE. The V end was cut by 3 bases, the J end by 1 base, with 4 bases between. The CDR3 DNA sequence: TGTGCCAGCAGCTGGGAGAACACTGAAGCTTTCTTT. This translates into CASSWENTEAFF.

The chain carries TRBV28 and TRBJ2-1, with 12 nucleotides matching TRBD2. CDR1 is MDHEN and CDR2 is SYDVKM in the germline V gene. This CDR3 region has 15 residues. Germline trimming cut 6 bases from V and 8 bases from J; bases unmatched to any gene: 8. The CDR3 sequence: CASSHLAGGRYEQFF. CDR3 DNA: TGTGCCAGCAGCCACCTAGCGGGGGGGCGCTATGAGCAGTTCTTC.

V gene TRBV25-1 combines with J gene TRBJ2-6; D is ambiguous. The ends were cut back, 3 bases at V and 0 bases at J, with 3 bases in the middle. The CDR3 covers 14 residues. Germline CDR1 MGHDK, CDR2 SYGVNS. For the CDR3, the DNA is TGTGCCAGCAGTGAGTTCTCTGGGGCCAACGTCCTGACTTTC. Residues: CASSEFSGANVLTF.

This clone showed up just once. The genes are TRBV4-2 and TRBJ2-1; no clear D gene. This CDR3 has 17 amino acids. V dropped 2 bases and J dropped 2 bases, with 16 bases sitting between them. Germline lookup yields CDR1 LGHNA and CDR2 YNFKEQ. The CDR3: CASSQPIAPTAYNEQFF. The CDR3 DNA is TGTGCCAGCAGCCAACCTATCGCGCCAACCGCCTACAATGAGCAGTTCTTC.

V is TRBV2 and J is TRBJ1-1, with D uncertain. V lost 4 bases and J 1 base, leaving 7 bases between the germline ends. The CDR3 spans 13 residues. Germline V gene data show CDR1 as SNHLY and CDR2 as FYNNEI. The CDR3: CASSATRNTEAFF. The CDR3 coding sequence is TGTGCCAGCAGTGCCACGAGGAACACTGAAGCTTTCTTT.

The chain links TRBV29-1 to TRBJ2-5; possible D gene TRBD2, 7 bases. The CDR3 runs to 16 residues. CDR1 is SQVTM and CDR2 is ANQGSEA in the germline V gene. Trimming stripped 5 bases from V and 2 bases from J, with 21 bases between. CDR3 nucleotide sequence: TGCAGCGTTCACGTCCGTTGGGGGGGCCCTCAAGAGACCCAGTACTTC. Residues: CSVHVRWGGPQETQYF.

This chain uses TRBV9 with TRBJ2-2; D is unclear. The ends were cut back, 0 bases at V and 6 bases at J, with 9 bases in the middle. CDR3 length equals 14 residues. Germline CDR1 SGDLS, CDR2 YYNGEE. The CDR3 is CASSVERPSGELFF. The CDR3 DNA sequence: TGTGCCAGCAGCGTAGAGAGGCCATCCGGGGAGCTGTTTTTT.

The V call is TRBV28, the J call TRBJ2-7; D might be TRBD1 (6 bases). Trimming shortened V by 6 bases and J by 8 bases, and 14 bases separated the two germline ends. The CDR3 loop spans 12 amino acids. CDR1 and CDR2 (germline): MDHEN, SYDVKM. CDR3: CASSPGELKQYF. In DNA, the CDR3 is TGTGCCAGCAGCCCAGGGGAGTTGAAGCAGTACTTC.

In this sample, this clone turned up once. The chain recombines TRBV5-1 with TRBJ2-2, with 7 bases lining up with TRBD1. Germline V gene lookup returns CDR1 SGHRS and CDR2 YFSETQ. The V and J ends lost 2 bases and 6 bases, in that order; junction bases with no gene match: 4. The CDR3 is made up of 14 amino acids. This chain's CDR3 is CASSLRQGSGELFF. CDR3 in DNA: TGCGCCAGCAGCTTAAGACAGGGATCCGGGGAGCTGTTTTTT.

The V call is TRBV6-2 or TRBV6-3, the J call TRBJ2-1; D perhaps matches TRBD2 (5 bases). The germline V gene has CDR1 MNHEY and CDR2 SVGEGT. The CDR3 loop spans 18 amino acids. Trimming took 2 bases from V and 7 from J, leaving 24 bases between them. The CDR3 sequence: CASSYSPLGGGRPNEQFF. The CDR3 DNA reads as TGTGCCAGCAGTTACAGCCCATTAGGAGGAGGAAGGCCAAATGAGCAGTTCTTC.

The genes are TRBV12-3 or TRBV12-4 and TRBJ2-5; TRBD1 aligns across 8 bases. The length of the CDR3 is 13 residues. Unmatched junction bases numbered 8, after V lost 9 bases and J lost 5 bases. CDR3 bases: TGTGCCAGTCGGACAGGGACGGCGGAGACCCAGTACTTC. This codes for CASRTGTAETQYF.

This clone has more than one count but fewer than ten. The chain joins TRBV5-4 to TRBJ1-1; tentatively, D is TRBD1 (6 bases). Trimming removed 3 bases from V and 0 bases from J, with 15 bases in between. This CDR3 is built from 16 residues. Per germline, CDR1 SGHNT and CDR2 YYREEE (reference sequence). The CDR3 here is CASSSQGAGVNTEAFF. Here the CDR3 DNA reads TGTGCCAGCAGCTCGCAAGGGGCAGGGGTGAACACTGAAGCTTTCTTT.

The chain combines TRBV27 with TRBJ1-2; D may be TRBD1 (5 bases). V lost 2 bases to trimming and J lost 2 bases, with 12 bases between them. This CDR3 spans 15 amino acids. Germline lookup yields CDR1 MNHEY and CDR2 SMNVEV (reference sequence). The CDR3 is CASSLTGRTNYGYTF. In nucleotides, the CDR3 is TGTGCCAGCAGTTTAACGGGACGGACCAACTATGGCTACACCTTC.

This rearrangement joins TRBV6-1 to TRBJ1-1, with D hard to call. This CDR3 spans 14 amino acids. V was clipped by 6 bases and J by 0 bases, with 11 bases between them. Germline CDR1 MNHNS, CDR2 SASEGT. CDR3 residues: CASSQDGVNTEAFF. The CDR3 DNA sequence: TGTGCCAGCAGCCAAGATGGGGTGAACACTGAAGCTTTCTTT.

This clone turned up a few times. The rearrangement links TRBV18 to TRBJ2-7, with D possibly matching TRBD1 (6 bases). The CDR3 is made up of 13 amino acids. The V end lost 8 bases, the J end lost 4 bases, and 15 bases lay between the germline ends. Germline V gene lookup returns CDR1 KGHSH and CDR2 LQKENI. CDR3 loop: CASRRDTSYEQYV. The CDR3 DNA follows: TGTGCCAGCCGCCGGGACACGTCTTACGAGCAGTACGTC.

V and J are TRBV2 and TRBJ1-3; 7 nucleotides line up with TRBD1. V was pared by 6 bases and J by 16 bases, with 9 bases of the junction left unmatched. The CDR3 covers 11 residues. CDR1 is SNHLY and CDR2 is FYNNEI in the germline V gene. This CDR3 is CASREQGPLYF. CDR3 coding DNA: TGTGCCAGCAGGGAACAGGGGCCTCTTTATTTT.

This clone was picked up a small number of times. The chain recombines TRBV28 with TRBJ2-2; 15 bases agree with TRBD2. V shed 2 bases, J shed 6 bases, and the junction held 10 bases outside the gene matches. This CDR3 contains 19 residues. Germline V CDR1 and CDR2: MDHEN, SYDVKM. The CDR3 spells CASSLGFGTSGGSAGELFF. In DNA form, the CDR3 reads TGTGCCAGCAGTTTAGGGTTTGGGACTAGCGGGGGGTCCGCCGGGGAGCTGTTTTTT.

The chain is built from TRBV13 and TRBJ2-2; D remains unclear. V was clipped by 4 bases and J by 3 bases, with 9 bases between them. Germline assignment: CDR1 PRHDT and CDR2 FYEKMQ (reference sequence). The CDR3 spans 14 residues. The CDR3 DNA follows: TGTGCCAGCAGCTCCCTACTTGACACCGGGGAGCTGTTTTTT. Translation: CASSSLLDTGELFF.

The J gene is TRBJ2-7, the V gene TRBV2; possibly TRBD1 or TRBD2 for D (5 bases each). This CDR3 region has 11 residues. Germline CDR1 is SNHLY and CDR2 is FYNNEI. Trimming left V 6 bases short and J 7 bases short, with 10 bases between. DNA for the CDR3: TGTGCCAGCAGGAGGGCAGGGGAGCAGTACTTC. Translated, it gives CASRRAGEQYF.

This clone was seen only once. This chain connects TRBV15 to TRBJ1-2; D is undetermined. V gave up 1 base and J gave up 8 bases, with 23 bases separating them. There are 17 residues in the CDR3. The germline V gene has CDR1 LNHNV and CDR2 YYDKDF (reference sequence). The CDR3 DNA follows: TGTGCCACCAGCAGAGCGTACGGGCAAACTCAGGAGGAGGGCTACACCTTC. Residues: CATSRAYGQTQEEGYTF. The full variable domain, in which reference TRBV15 and TRBJ1-2 provide the parts outside the CDR3, is DAMVIQNPRYQVTQFGKPVTLSCSQTLNHNVMYWYQQKSSQAPKLLFHYYDKDFNNEADTPDNFQSRRPNTSFCFLDIRSPGLGDTAMYLCATSRAYGQTQEEGYTFGSGTRLTVV.

This clone is a singleton in its sample. The chain recombines TRBV3-1 (or the pseudogene TRBV3-2) with TRBJ1-2; 10 positions agree with TRBD1. Trimming cost V 4 bases and J 6 bases; bases outside gene matches: 14. Germline CDR1 LGHDT, CDR2 YNNKEL (reference sequence). This CDR3 is 17 amino acids long. The CDR3, as DNA: TGTGCCAGCAGCCGCCCCGGCCGTGACAGGGGGCGACATGGCTACACCTTC. Translated: CASSRPGRDRGRHGYTF.

The V gene is TRBV10-3, the J gene TRBJ2-1; D is possibly TRBD2 (6 bases). Deletions cut 6 bases from V and 5 bases from J, with 20 bases between. The CDR3 runs to 16 residues. Looked up from germline, CDR1 is ENHRY and CDR2 is SYGVKD. The chain's CDR3 is CAIRTGGMIPNNEQFF. In nucleotides, the CDR3 is TGTGCCATCAGGACGGGCGGGATGATACCAAACAATGAGCAGTTCTTC.

The V and J genes are TRBV21-1 and TRBJ1-2. TRBV21-1 represents a pseudogene. CDR3 length: 15 amino acids. CDR3 sequence: CASGGDTDPNYGYTF. CDR3 in DNA: TGTGCCAGCGGAGGAGACACAGACCCTAACTATGGCTACACCTTC.